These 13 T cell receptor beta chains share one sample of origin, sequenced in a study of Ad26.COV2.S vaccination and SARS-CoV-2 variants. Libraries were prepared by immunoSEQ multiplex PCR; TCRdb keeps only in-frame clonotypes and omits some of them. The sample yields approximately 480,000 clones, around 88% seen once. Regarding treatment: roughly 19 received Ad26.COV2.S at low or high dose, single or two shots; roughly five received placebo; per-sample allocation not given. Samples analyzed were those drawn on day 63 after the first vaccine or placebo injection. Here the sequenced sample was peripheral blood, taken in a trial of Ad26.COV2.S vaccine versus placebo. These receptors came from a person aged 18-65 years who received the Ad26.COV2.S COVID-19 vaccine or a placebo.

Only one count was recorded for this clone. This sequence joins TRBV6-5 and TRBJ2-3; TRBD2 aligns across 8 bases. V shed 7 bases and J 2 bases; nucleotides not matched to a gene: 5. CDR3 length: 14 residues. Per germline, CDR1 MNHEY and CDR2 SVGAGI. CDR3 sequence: CASTRLANTDTQYF. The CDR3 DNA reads TGTGCCAGCACCCGACTAGCGAACACAGATACGCAGTATTTT.

DNA for the CDR3: TGTGCCAGTAGTATCGGATTCCGGGTGGGATTCTCCTACGAGCAGTACTTC. Protein product: CASSIGFRVGFSYEQYF. V and J are TRBV19 and TRBJ2-7; D not certain. The CDR3 is made up of 17 amino acids. V was pared by 3 bases and J by 0 bases, with 18 bases between. Germline V gives CDR1 LNHDA, CDR2 SQIVND (reference sequence).

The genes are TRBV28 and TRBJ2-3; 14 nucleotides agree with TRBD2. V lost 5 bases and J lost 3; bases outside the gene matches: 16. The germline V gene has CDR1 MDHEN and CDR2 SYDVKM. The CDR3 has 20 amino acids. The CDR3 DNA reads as TGTGCCAGCAGTAAAACCTTCGGGACTAGCGGGAGAGCGCGAACAGATACGCAGTATTTT. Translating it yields CASSKTFGTSGRARTDTQYF.

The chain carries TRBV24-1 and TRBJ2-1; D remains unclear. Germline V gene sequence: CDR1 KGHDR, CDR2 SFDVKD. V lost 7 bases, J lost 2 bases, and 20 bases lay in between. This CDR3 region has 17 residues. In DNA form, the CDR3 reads TGTGCCACCAGCAGGATAAGGCAGGCGGATCCCTACAATGAGCAGTTCTTC. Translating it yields CATSRIRQADPYNEQFF.

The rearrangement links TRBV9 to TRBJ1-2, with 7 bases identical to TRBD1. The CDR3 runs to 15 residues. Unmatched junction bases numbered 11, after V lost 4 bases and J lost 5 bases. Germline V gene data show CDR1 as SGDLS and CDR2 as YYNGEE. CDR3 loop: CASSLNPGQKYGYTF. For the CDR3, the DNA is TGTGCCAGCAGCCTAAACCCGGGACAGAAATATGGCTACACCTTC.

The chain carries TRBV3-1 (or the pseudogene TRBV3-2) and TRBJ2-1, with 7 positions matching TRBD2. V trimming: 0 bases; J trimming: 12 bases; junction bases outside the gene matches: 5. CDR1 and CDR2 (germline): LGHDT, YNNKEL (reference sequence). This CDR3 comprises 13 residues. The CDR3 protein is CASSQDWGRGQFF. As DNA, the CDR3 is TGTGCCAGCAGCCAAGATTGGGGGAGGGGGCAGTTCTTC.

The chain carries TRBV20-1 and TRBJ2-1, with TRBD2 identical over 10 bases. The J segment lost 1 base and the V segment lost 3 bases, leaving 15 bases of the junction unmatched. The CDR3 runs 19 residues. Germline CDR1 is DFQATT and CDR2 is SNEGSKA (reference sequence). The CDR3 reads CSASPASVAGGPSYNEQFF. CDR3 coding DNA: TGCAGTGCTAGTCCAGCTTCGGTAGCGGGGGGCCCTTCCTACAATGAGCAGTTCTTC.

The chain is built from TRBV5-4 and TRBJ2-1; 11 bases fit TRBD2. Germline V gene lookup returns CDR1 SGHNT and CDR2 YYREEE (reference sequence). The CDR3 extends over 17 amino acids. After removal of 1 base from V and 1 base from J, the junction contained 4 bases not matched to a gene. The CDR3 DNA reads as TGTGCCAGCAGCTTGTCTAGCGGGAGGCCATCCTACAATGAGCAGTTCTTC. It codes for CASSLSSGRPSYNEQFF.

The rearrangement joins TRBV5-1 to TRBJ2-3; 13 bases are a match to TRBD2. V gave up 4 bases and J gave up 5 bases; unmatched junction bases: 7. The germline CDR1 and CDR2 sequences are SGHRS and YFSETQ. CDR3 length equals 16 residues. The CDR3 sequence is CASSRGTSGTVDTQYF. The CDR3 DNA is TGCGCCAGCAGCCGGGGGACTAGCGGGACAGTAGATACGCAGTATTTT.

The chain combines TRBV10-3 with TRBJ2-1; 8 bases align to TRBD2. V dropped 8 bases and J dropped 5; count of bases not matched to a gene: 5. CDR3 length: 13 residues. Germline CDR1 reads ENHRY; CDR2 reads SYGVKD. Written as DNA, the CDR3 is TGTGCCATCCGCGGGAGGCGCGACAATGAGCAGTTCTTC. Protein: CAIRGRRDNEQFF.

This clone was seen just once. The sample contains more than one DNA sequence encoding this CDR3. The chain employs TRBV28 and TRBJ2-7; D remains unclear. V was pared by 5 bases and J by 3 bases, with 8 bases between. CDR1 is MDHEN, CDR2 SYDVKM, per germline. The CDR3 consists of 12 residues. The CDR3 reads CASSPPGYEQYF. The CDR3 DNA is TGTGCCAGCAGTCCCCCTGGCTACGAGCAGTACTTC.

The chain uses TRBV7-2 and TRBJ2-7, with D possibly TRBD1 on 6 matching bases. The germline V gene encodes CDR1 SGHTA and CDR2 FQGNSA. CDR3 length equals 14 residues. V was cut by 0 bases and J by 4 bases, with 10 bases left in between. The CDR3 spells CASSLATGGYEQYF. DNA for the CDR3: TGTGCCAGCAGCTTAGCGACAGGAGGATACGAGCAGTACTTC.

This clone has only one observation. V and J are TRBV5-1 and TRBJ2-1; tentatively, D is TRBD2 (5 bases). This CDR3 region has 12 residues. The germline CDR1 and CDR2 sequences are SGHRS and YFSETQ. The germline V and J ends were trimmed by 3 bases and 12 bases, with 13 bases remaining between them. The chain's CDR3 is CASSSEGRWQFF. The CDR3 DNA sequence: TGCGCCAGCAGCTCTGAAGGGAGATGGCAGTTCTTC.